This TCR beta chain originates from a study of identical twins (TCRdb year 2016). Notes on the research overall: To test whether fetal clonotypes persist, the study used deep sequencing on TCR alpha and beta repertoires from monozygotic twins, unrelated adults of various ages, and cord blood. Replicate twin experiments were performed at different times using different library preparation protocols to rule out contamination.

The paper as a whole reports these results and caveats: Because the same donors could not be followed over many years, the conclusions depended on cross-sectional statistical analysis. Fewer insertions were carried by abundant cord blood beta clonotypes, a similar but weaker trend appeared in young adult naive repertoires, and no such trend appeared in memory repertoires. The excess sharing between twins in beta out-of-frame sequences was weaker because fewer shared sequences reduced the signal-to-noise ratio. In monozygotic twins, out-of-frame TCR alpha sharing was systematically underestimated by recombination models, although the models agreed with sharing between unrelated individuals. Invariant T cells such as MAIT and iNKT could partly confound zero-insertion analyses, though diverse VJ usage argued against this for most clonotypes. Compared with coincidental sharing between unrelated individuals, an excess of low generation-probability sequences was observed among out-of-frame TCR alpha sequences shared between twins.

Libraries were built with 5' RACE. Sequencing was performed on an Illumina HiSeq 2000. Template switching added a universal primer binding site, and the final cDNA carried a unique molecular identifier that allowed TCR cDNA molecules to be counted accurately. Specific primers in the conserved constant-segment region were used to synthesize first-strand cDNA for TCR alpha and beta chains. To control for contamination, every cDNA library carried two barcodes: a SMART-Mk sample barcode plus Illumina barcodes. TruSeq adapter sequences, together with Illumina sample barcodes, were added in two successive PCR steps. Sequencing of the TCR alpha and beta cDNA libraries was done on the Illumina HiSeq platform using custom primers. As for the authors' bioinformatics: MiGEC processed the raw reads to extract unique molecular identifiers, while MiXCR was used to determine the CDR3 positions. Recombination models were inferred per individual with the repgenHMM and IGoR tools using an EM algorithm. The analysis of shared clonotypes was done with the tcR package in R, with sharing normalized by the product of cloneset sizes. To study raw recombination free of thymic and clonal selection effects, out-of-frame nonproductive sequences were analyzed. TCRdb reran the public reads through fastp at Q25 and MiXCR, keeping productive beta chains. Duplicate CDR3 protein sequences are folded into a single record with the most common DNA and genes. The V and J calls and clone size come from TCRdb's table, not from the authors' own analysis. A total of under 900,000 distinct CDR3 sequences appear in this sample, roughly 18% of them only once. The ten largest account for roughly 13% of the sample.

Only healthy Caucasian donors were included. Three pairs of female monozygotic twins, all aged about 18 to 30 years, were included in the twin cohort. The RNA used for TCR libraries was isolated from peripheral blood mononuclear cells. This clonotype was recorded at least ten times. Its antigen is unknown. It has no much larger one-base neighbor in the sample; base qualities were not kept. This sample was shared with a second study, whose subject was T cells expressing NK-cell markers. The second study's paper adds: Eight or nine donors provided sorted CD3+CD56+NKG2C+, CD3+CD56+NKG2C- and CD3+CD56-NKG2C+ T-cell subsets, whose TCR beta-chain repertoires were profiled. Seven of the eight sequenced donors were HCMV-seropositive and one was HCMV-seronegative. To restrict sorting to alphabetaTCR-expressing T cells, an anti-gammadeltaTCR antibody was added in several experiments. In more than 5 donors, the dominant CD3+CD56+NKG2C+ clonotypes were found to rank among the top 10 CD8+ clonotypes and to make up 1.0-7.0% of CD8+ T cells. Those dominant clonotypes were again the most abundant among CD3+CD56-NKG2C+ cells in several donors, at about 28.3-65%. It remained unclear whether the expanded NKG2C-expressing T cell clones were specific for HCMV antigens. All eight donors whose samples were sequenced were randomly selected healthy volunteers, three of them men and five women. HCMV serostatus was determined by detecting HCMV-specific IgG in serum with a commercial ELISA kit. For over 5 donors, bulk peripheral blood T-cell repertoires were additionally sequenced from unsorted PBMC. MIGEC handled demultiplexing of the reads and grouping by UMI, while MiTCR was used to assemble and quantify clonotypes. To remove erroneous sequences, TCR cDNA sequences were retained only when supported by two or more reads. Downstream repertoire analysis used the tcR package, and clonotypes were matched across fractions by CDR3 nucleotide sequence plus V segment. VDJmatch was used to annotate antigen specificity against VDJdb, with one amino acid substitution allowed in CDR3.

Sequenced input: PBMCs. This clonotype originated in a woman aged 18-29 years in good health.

The CDR3 sequence is CSASPSGTGGRFAQFF. The bases read TGCAGTGCTTCCCCCTCCGGGACGGGGGGGCGTTTTGCGCAGTTCTTC. This chain joins TRBV20-1 to TRBJ2-1, with 8 central nucleotides matching TRBD2. Measured from the cysteine to the phenylalanine, the CDR3 is 16 residues long. Kept here is only the CDR3 DNA, which spans 48 bases and is read in frame from base 1. The germline V gene (reference sequence) supplies CDR1 DFQATT and CDR2 SNEGSKA. Relative to germline, V is missing 5 bases and J is missing 12 bases, with 21 bases of the junction outside any gene match.